A selection of T cell receptor beta chains follows, all from one sample in a study of blood T cell repertoires in COVID-19. Sequencing was performed with immunoSEQ multiplex PCR; in TCRdb, only in-frame clones are kept and a portion is missing. The sample includes a few hundred thousand clones, about 83% of them seen just once. The sample consisted of peripheral blood. All receptors come from a woman in her forties or fifties with acute or convalescent COVID-19. The CDR3 runs from the conserved cysteine through the conserved F or W. Each record gives: J gene, D gene, V gene, clone size, CDR3 length, CDR3 protein, CDR3 DNA. The D gene is left open where the match is weak. Size is stated for part of the rows, as once, few or many counts, or as a class when the clone is expanded.

>TRBJ2-2|-|TRBV5-1|-|16
CASSLGASPNTGELFF
TGCGCCAGCAGCTTGGGGGCTAGCCCGAACACCGGGGAGCTGTTTTTT
>TRBJ2-1|-|TRBV7-2|once|16
CASSSGGRDGYNEQFF
TGTGCCAGCAGCTCGGGCGGGCGGGATGGTTACAATGAGCAGTTCTTC
>TRBJ2-5|-|TRBV7-3|-|14
CASSLNGIQETQYF
TGTGCCAGCAGCTTAAACGGGATCCAAGAGACCCAGTACTTC
>TRBJ1-1|-|TRBV5-4|-|15
CASSLGAVMNTEAFF
TGTGCCAGCAGCTTAGGTGCGGTAATGAACACTGAAGCTTTCTTT
>TRBJ2-7|-|TRBV11-3|-|13
CASSPRDIYEQYF
TGTGCCAGCAGCCCTCGGGACATTTACGAGCAGTACTTC
>TRBJ1-2|-|TRBV2|-|15
CASSIGRGGTYGYTF
TGTGCCAGCAGTATAGGCAGAGGGGGAACCTATGGCTACACCTTC
>TRBJ2-2|TRBD1|TRBV11-2|-|14
CASSRDRVTGELFF
TGTGCCAGCAGCCGGGACAGGGTGACCGGGGAGCTGTTTTTT
>TRBJ2-3|TRBD2|TRBV29-1|-|18
CSAEGLAGGKGGTDTQYF
TGCAGCGCCGAAGGACTAGCGGGAGGGAAAGGTGGCACAGATACGCAGTATTTT
>TRBJ1-2|TRBD1|TRBV30|-|13
CAWSVRDSGGYTF
TGTGCCTGGAGTGTCCGGGACAGTGGGGGCTACACCTTC
>TRBJ1-1|-|TRBV9|few|15
CASSPHRQQNTEAFF
TGTGCCAGCAGCCCCCATCGACAGCAGAACACTGAAGCTTTCTTT
>TRBJ2-1|TRBD2|TRBV11-3|-|17
CASSLGTSGRSYNEQFF
TGTGCCAGCAGCTTAGGAACTAGCGGGAGGTCTTACAATGAGCAGTTCTTC
>TRBJ1-2|-|TRBV1|-|14
CTSSPWDFNYGYTF
TGCACCAGCAGCCCCTGGGACTTTAACTATGGCTACACCTTC
>TRBJ1-4|TRBD1|TRBV2|-|14
CASSPGTGVEKLFF
TGTGCCAGCAGCCCCGGGACAGGCGTTGAAAAACTGTTTTTT
>TRBJ1-1|-|TRBV18|-|16
CASSLHPPGMNTEAFF
TGTGCCAGCTCCCTTCACCCTCCAGGAATGAACACTGAAGCTTTCTTT
>TRBJ2-7|TRBD1|TRBV5-4|-|14
CASSPGQGAREQYF
TGTGCCAGCAGCCCGGGACAGGGGGCTCGGGAGCAGTACTTC
>TRBJ1-4|-|TRBV6-1|-|16
CASSEAGHEGVGKLFF
TGTGCCAGCAGTGAAGCGGGACATGAGGGGGTCGGAAAACTGTTTTTT
>TRBJ2-5|TRBD1|TRBV7-2|-|14
CASSLDRGFETQYF
TGTGCCAGCAGCTTAGACAGGGGGTTCGAGACCCAGTACTTC
>TRBJ1-4|-|TRBV7-2|-|13
CASSLEPNEKLFF
TGTGCCAGCAGCTTAGAGCCGAATGAAAAACTGTTTTTT
>TRBJ2-1|-|TRBV2|-|13
CASSISGVNEQFF
TGTGCCAGCAGTATATCCGGGGTCAATGAGCAGTTCTTC
>TRBJ2-7|TRBD2|TRBV5-6|-|12
CASSFTSGEQYF
TGTGCCAGCAGCTTTACTAGCGGCGAGCAGTACTTC
>TRBJ2-7|-|TRBV28|-|13
CASSLSRAYEQYF
TGTGCCAGCAGTTTATCGCGCGCCTACGAGCAGTACTTC
>TRBJ1-2|-|TRBV3-1/TRBV3-2|-|15
CASSLQTFDNYGYTF
TGTGCCAGCAGCCTTCAGACATTTGATAACTATGGCTACACCTTC
>TRBJ1-1|TRBD1|TRBV18|once|17
CASSPTGGSLMNTEAFF
TGTGCCAGCTCACCAACAGGGGGCAGCCTCATGAACACTGAAGCTTTCTTT
>TRBJ2-3|-|TRBV10-3|-|12
CAARTSTDTQYF
TGTGCCGCCCGGACTAGCACAGATACGCAGTATTTT
>TRBJ2-1|TRBD2|TRBV7-3|-|15
CASSSTIAGHNEQFF
TGTGCCAGCAGCTCCACCATAGCGGGACACAATGAGCAGTTCTTC
>TRBJ1-1|-|TRBV19|-|13
CASSMDSLTEAFF
TGTGCCAGTAGTATGGACAGCCTCACTGAAGCTTTCTTT
>TRBJ1-3|TRBD1|TRBV5-6|-|17
CASSWSSGQGYRNTIYF
TGTGCCAGCAGCTGGTCCTCGGGACAGGGATATCGGAACACCATATATTTT
>TRBJ2-5|-|TRBV12-5|-|15
CASGQGTPFQETQYF
TGTGCTAGTGGCCAAGGGACACCCTTCCAAGAGACCCAGTACTTC
>TRBJ1-5|-|TRBV7-8|-|13
CATQGGGNQPQHF
TGTGCCACCCAGGGAGGGGGCAATCAGCCCCAGCATTTT
>TRBJ2-1|-|TRBV7-2|-|12
CASSNGYNEQFF
TGTGCCAGCAGCAACGGGTATAATGAGCAGTTCTTC
>TRBJ1-5|TRBD1|TRBV7-2|-|15
CASSLGDSKYQPQHF
TGTGCCAGCAGCTTAGGGGACAGTAAGTATCAGCCCCAGCATTTT
>TRBJ1-1|TRBD1|TRBV7-6|few|15
CASSASQGMNTEAFF
TGTGCCAGCAGCGCGTCACAGGGGATGAACACTGAAGCTTTCTTT
>TRBJ1-1|-|TRBV3-1/TRBV3-2|once|14
CASSVILGGTEAFF
TGTGCCAGCAGCGTCATCTTGGGGGGCACTGAAGCTTTCTTT
>TRBJ2-5|-|TRBV11-2|-|13
CASSLSLQETQYF
TGTGCCAGCAGCTTAAGTCTACAAGAGACCCAGTACTTC
>TRBJ2-5|-|TRBV19|-|15
CASSRNRVGGETQYF
TGTGCCAGTAGCCGTAACAGGGTAGGGGGAGAGACCCAGTACTTC